These 18 T cell receptor beta chains share one sample of origin, sequenced in a study of T cell responses to AZD1222 COVID-19 vaccine. Only in-frame clones appear in the TCRdb table, and some are missing; sequencing was by immunoSEQ multiplex PCR. The sample carries under 150,000 clones, roughly nine tenths recorded once. This material consisted of peripheral blood, taken on day 0 of AZD1222 vaccination. Every receptor here comes from an adult in good health.

This clone was found once. CDR3 in DNA: TGTGCCAGCAGTTACGGGACAATAGACCTCACCGGGGAGCTGTTTTTT. Protein sequence: CASSYGTIDLTGELFF. The V call is TRBV6-5, the J call TRBJ2-2; a weak D match, TRBD1 (6 bases). The V end lost 2 bases, the J end lost 4 bases, and 14 bases lay between the germline ends. Germline V gives CDR1 MNHEY, CDR2 SVGAGI. This CDR3 comprises 16 residues.

This clone has only one observation. Additional DNA sequences in this sample encode the identical CDR3. This chain joins TRBV5-1 and TRBJ1-1, with 7 positions matching TRBD1. Looked up from germline, CDR1 is SGHRS and CDR2 is YFSETQ. V was clipped by 0 bases and J by 5 bases; unmatched bases: 4. CDR3 size: 14 residues. In DNA, the CDR3 is TGCGCCAGCAGCTTGGGAGGGGGCGGGACTGAAGCTTTCTTT. Protein product: CASSLGGGGTEAFF.

V and J are TRBV9 and TRBJ2-1, with D possibly matching TRBD2 (6 bases). Trimming removed 0 bases at V and 1 base at J, with 11 bases between. This CDR3 is 16 amino acids long. CDR1 is SGDLS and CDR2 is YYNGEE in the germline V gene. The CDR3 DNA sequence: TGTGCCAGCAGCGTAGGAACGACTAGTTCCTACAATGAGCAGTTCTTC. Its translation is CASSVGTTSSYNEQFF.

This clone was detected many times. Distinct nucleotide sequences in the sample also encode this CDR3. CDR3 nucleotides: TGTGCCAGCAGTAGGGACGGCTACACCTTC. This gives the protein CASSRDGYTF. J is TRBJ1-2 and V is TRBV28; TRBD1 is a possible D gene (5 bases). Deletions cut 5 bases from V and 8 bases from J, with 6 bases between. The CDR3 is 10 amino acids. CDR1 is MDHEN and CDR2 is SYDVKM in the germline V gene.

The J gene is TRBJ2-3, the V gene TRBV2; TRBD2 agrees at 7 bases. Germline V gives CDR1 SNHLY, CDR2 FYNNEI. The trim removed 9 bases at V and 4 bases at J, leaving 10 bases unmatched. CDR3 length: 14 amino acids. CDR3 nucleotides: TGTGCCAGAGCCTCCGGCGGGAGCCCAGATACGCAGTATTTT. Encoded protein: CARASGGSPDTQYF.

The CDR3 DNA sequence: TGCGCCAGCAGTTTAGGGACAGCCCAAGAGACCCAGTACTTC. It yields the protein CASSLGTAQETQYF. The gene calls are TRBV5-1 and TRBJ2-5; 7 bases line up with TRBD1. The CDR3 extends over 14 amino acids. J was trimmed by 1 base and V by 5 bases; bases with no gene match: 5. Germline V CDR1 and CDR2: SGHRS, YFSETQ.

This chain links TRBV5-1 with TRBJ2-1; the D gene is possibly TRBD2 (6 bases). V lost 2 bases and J lost 0, with 6 bases in between. The germline V gene has CDR1 SGHRS and CDR2 YFSETQ. The CDR3 has 14 residues. The CDR3 DNA reads TGCGCCAGCAGCTTCGGGAGCTCCTACAATGAGCAGTTCTTC. Translated, it gives CASSFGSSYNEQFF.

The genes are TRBV18 and TRBJ2-1; 7 positions agree with TRBD1. The CDR3 is 15 residues long. V trimming: 1 base; J trimming: 7 bases; junction bases outside the gene matches: 7. CDR1 and CDR2 (germline): KGHSH, LQKENI. DNA of the CDR3: TGTGCCAGCTCACCACTTGAGGGGGCAGGGAATGAGCAGTTCTTC. It specifies CASSPLEGAGNEQFF.

The CDR3 bases are TGTGCCTGGAGTCAAGGGGGCAAAAACATTCAGTACTTC. Its translation: CAWSQGGKNIQYF. This sequence joins TRBV30 and TRBJ2-4; the D gene is possibly TRBD1 (6 bases). Trimming took 2 bases from V and 3 from J, leaving 8 bases between them. The germline gives CDR1 GTSNPN, CDR2 SVGIG (reference sequence). This CDR3 has 13 amino acids.

V usage is TRBV5-4 and J usage is TRBJ2-7; 14 bases line up with TRBD2. The CDR3 runs 17 residues. In germline, CDR1 is SGHNT, CDR2 YYREEE (reference sequence). Unmatched junction bases numbered 11, after V lost 2 bases and J lost 7 bases. The CDR3 is CASSFPPTSGRAREQYF. The CDR3 region has the DNA TGTGCCAGCAGCTTCCCCCCGACTAGCGGGAGGGCCAGGGAGCAGTACTTC.

V usage is TRBV19 and J usage is TRBJ1-1; 11 nucleotides match TRBD1. This CDR3 has 15 residues. Trimming took 8 bases from V and 3 from J; bases not matched to a gene: 8. Germline values: CDR1 LNHDA, CDR2 SQIVND (reference sequence). CDR3 sequence: CASSGTGGVYTEAFF. DNA of the CDR3: TGTGCCAGTTCCGGGACAGGGGGAGTCTACACTGAAGCTTTCTTT. The full variable domain, completed using reference TRBV19 and TRBJ1-1, is DGGITQSPKYLFRKEGQNVTLSCEQNLNHDAMYWYRQDPGQGLRLIYYSQIVNDFQKGDIAEGYSVSREKKESFPLTVTSAQKNPTAFYLCASSGTGGVYTEAFFGQGTRLTVV.

This chain uses TRBV24-1 with TRBJ1-2; D remains ambiguous. This CDR3 comprises 14 residues. The V end was cut by 1 base, the J end by 2 bases, with 7 bases between. Germline-derived CDR1 and CDR2 are KGHDR and SFDVKD. CDR3 nucleotide sequence: TGTGCCACCAGTGATTTTACCGTAAACTATGGCTACACCTTC. It yields the protein CATSDFTVNYGYTF.

This rearrangement joins TRBV27 to TRBJ1-4, with D uncertain. Trimming took off 6 bases at V and 8 bases at J, with 19 bases between the two ends. Germline V gene data show CDR1 as MNHEY and CDR2 as SMNVEV (reference sequence). The CDR3 contains 15 residues. The CDR3 sequence: CASRKSRSMEEKLFF. Written as DNA, the CDR3 is TGTGCCAGCAGAAAGTCGAGATCAATGGAAGAAAAACTGTTTTTT.

This sequence joins TRBV19 and TRBJ1-1; 9 bases are shared with TRBD1. CDR1 and CDR2 (germline): LNHDA, SQIVND (reference sequence). Trimming cost V 10 bases and J 3 bases; bases outside gene matches: 15. This CDR3 comprises 16 residues. CDR3: CATRIRTGTGHTEAFF. As DNA, the CDR3 is TGTGCCACCCGAATACGGACCGGGACAGGGCACACTGAAGCTTTCTTT.

V gene TRBV19 combines with J gene TRBJ1-1; D perhaps matches TRBD1 (5 bases). The CDR3 totals 14 residues. V was pared by 8 bases and J by 4 bases, with 17 bases between. Germline V gene sequence: CDR1 LNHDA, CDR2 SQIVND (reference sequence). The CDR3 nucleotides read TGTGCCAGTGACCGACGGGGGAGGGGCACTGAAGCTTTCTTT. Translation: CASDRRGRGTEAFF.

As for this clone: This sample also contains other DNA sequences that code for the same CDR3. V gene TRBV28 combines with J gene TRBJ1-2; 9 bases are shared with TRBD1. The CDR3 covers 14 residues. Germline-derived CDR1 and CDR2 are MDHEN and SYDVKM. Unmatched junction bases numbered 7, after V lost 6 bases and J lost 5 bases. The CDR3 is CASRGADRGYGYTF. CDR3 nucleotides: TGTGCCAGCAGGGGGGCTGACAGGGGGTATGGCTACACCTTC.

This clone was recorded once. The genes are TRBV24-1 and TRBJ1-1; D uncertain. Per germline, CDR1 KGHDR and CDR2 SFDVKD. The CDR3 contains 13 residues. Trimming removed 5 bases at V and 3 bases at J, with 9 bases between. DNA of the CDR3: TGTGCCACCAGTGGCTCCGAGTACACTGAAGCTTTCTTT. This gives the protein CATSGSEYTEAFF.

As concerns this clone: Different DNA sequences within this sample yield the same CDR3. The chain is built from TRBV19 and TRBJ2-5; D remains unclear. CDR1 LNHDA and CDR2 SQIVND come from the germline V gene (reference sequence). V was shortened by 4 bases and J by 1 base, with 1 base between the two germline ends. This CDR3 has 11 amino acids. The CDR3 region is CASSTQETQYF. The CDR3 coding sequence is TGTGCCAGTAGTACCCAAGAGACCCAGTACTTC.